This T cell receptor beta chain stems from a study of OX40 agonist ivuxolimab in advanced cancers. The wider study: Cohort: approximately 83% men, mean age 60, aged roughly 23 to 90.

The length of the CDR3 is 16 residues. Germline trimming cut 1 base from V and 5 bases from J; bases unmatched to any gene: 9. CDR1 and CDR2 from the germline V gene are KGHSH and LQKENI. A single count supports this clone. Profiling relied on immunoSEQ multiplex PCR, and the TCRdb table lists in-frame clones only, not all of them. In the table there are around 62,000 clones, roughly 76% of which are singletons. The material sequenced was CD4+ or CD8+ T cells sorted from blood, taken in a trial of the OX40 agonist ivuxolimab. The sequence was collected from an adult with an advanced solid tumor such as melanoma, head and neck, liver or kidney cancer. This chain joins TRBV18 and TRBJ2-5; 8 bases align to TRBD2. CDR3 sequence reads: CASSPRRAGAFETQYF. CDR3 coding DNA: TGTGCCAGCTCACCACGCCGAGCGGGGGCGTTCGAGACCCAGTACTTC.